The 14 T cell receptor beta chains below were found in one sample sequenced in a study of blood T cell repertoires in COVID-19. Sequencing was performed with immunoSEQ multiplex PCR; in TCRdb, only in-frame clones are kept and a portion is missing. The sample carries over 150,000 clones, less than 90% recorded once. Sequencing input: peripheral blood. Every receptor here comes from a woman in her 70s with COVID-19, enrolled during active disease.

This clone came up once. The chain carries TRBV14 and TRBJ2-5; 7 nucleotides line up with TRBD1. V trimming: 2 bases; J trimming: 5 bases; junction bases outside the gene matches: 5. CDR3 length: 14 residues. CDR1 is SGHDN and CDR2 is FVKESK in the germline V gene. CDR3 sequence (DNA): TGTGCCAGCAGCCAACTCGGGACAGCCGAGACCCAGTACTTC. It codes for CASSQLGTAETQYF.

V is TRBV6-6 and J is TRBJ1-6; D possibly corresponds to TRBD1 (6 bases). The V gene lost 7 bases and the J gene lost 8 bases, with 9 bases spanning the gap. Germline CDR1 is MNHNY and CDR2 is SVGAGI (reference sequence). There are 12 residues in the CDR3. CDR3 sequence reads: CASNTGYSPLHF. CDR3 sequence (DNA): TGTGCCAGCAACACAGGGTATTCACCCCTCCACTTT.

The chain is built from TRBV5-1 and TRBJ1-1, with D perhaps TRBD1 (5 bases). The length of the CDR3 is 15 residues. Trimming removed 1 base from V and 1 base from J, with 11 bases in between. Germline loops: CDR1 SGHRS, CDR2 YFSETQ. The CDR3 sequence: CASSLMSGENTEAFF. As DNA, the CDR3 is TGCGCCAGCAGCTTGATGTCGGGGGAGAACACTGAAGCTTTCTTT.

The chain uses TRBV6-5 and TRBJ2-1, with D possibly being TRBD1 (6 bases). Trimming took off 11 bases at V and 4 bases at J, with 15 bases between the two ends. The CDR3 contains 13 residues. The V gene's germline CDR1 is MNHEY and CDR2 SVGAGI. CDR3 nucleotides: TGTGCCGTCCGGCGGACAGCTTACAATGAGCAGTTCTTC. Translation gives CAVRRTAYNEQFF.

The chain carries TRBV12-3 or TRBV12-4 and TRBJ2-3; TRBD2 matches at 8 bases. Unmatched junction bases numbered 3, after V lost 7 bases and J lost 6 bases. The CDR3 length is 12 residues. The CDR3 sequence: CASTREGDTQYF. In DNA form, the CDR3 reads TGTGCCAGCACCCGGGAGGGGGATACGCAGTATTTT.

The chain carries TRBV10-1 and TRBJ1-5; 8 nucleotides agree with TRBD1. The V segment lost 5 bases and the J segment 2 bases; nucleotides outside the gene matches: 2. In germline, CDR1 is WNHNN, CDR2 SYGVQD (reference sequence). This CDR3 spans 14 amino acids. The DNA for the CDR3 is TGCGCCAGCAGTCAGGGGGCTGGCAATCAGCCCCAGCATTTT. Translating it yields CASSQGAGNQPQHF.

This clone was observed a few times. This chain uses TRBV19 with TRBJ1-1; 10 bases align to TRBD1. This CDR3 is 17 amino acids long. Germline CDR1 is LNHDA and CDR2 is SQIVND (reference sequence). The V segment lost 7 bases and the J segment 1 base; nucleotides outside the gene matches: 12. DNA for the CDR3: TGTGCCAGTATCTCCCACCGGGACAGGGGAAGGAACACTGAAGCTTTCTTT. Protein product: CASISHRDRGRNTEAFF. Based on the CDR3 plus reference TRBV19 and TRBJ1-1, the full variable domain is DGGITQSPKYLFRKEGQNVTLSCEQNLNHDAMYWYRQDPGQGLRLIYYSQIVNDFQKGDIAEGYSVSREKKESFPLTVTSAQKNPTAFYLCASISHRDRGRNTEAFFGQGTRLTVV.

The V and J genes are TRBV18 and TRBJ2-5; the D gene is possibly TRBD1 (6 bases). The CDR3 has 15 amino acids. CDR1 KGHSH and CDR2 LQKENI come from the germline V gene. The ends were cut back, 5 bases at V and 1 base at J, with 14 bases in the middle. The CDR3 spells CASSSFGTLQETQYF. The CDR3 region has the DNA TGTGCCAGCTCATCTTTCGGGACACTCCAAGAGACCCAGTACTTC.

This rearrangement joins TRBV18 to TRBJ2-1, with 8 bases aligning to TRBD1. The CDR3 is made up of 14 amino acids. V trimming: 6 bases; J trimming: 10 bases; junction bases outside the gene matches: 11. The germline gives CDR1 KGHSH, CDR2 LQKENI. This chain's CDR3 is CASSAGTGSEEQFF. For the CDR3, the DNA is TGTGCCAGCTCGGCCGGGACAGGCTCCGAAGAGCAGTTCTTC.

This clone was seen more than once but under ten times. The V gene is TRBV7-2, the J gene TRBJ2-1; possibly TRBD2 for D (6 bases). Trimming shortened V by 1 base and J by 8 bases, and 15 bases separated the two germline ends. The CDR3 totals 15 residues. Germline loops: CDR1 SGHTA, CDR2 FQGNSA. The DNA of the CDR3 is TGTGCCAGCAGCTTAGACTCTGGAGGGTTCGATGAGCAGTTCTTC. It yields the protein CASSLDSGGFDEQFF.

The V gene is TRBV27, the J gene TRBJ1-1; the match to TRBD1 covers 7 bases. This CDR3 is 14 amino acids long. Germline trimming cut 5 bases from V and 3 bases from J; bases unmatched to any gene: 6. CDR1 is MNHEY, CDR2 SMNVEV, per germline (reference sequence). This CDR3 is CASSHTDRDTEAFF. CDR3 sequence (DNA): TGTGCCAGCAGTCATACCGACAGGGACACTGAAGCTTTCTTT.

The chain joins TRBV7-9 to TRBJ1-4; 11 bases are a match to TRBD1. The trim removed 5 bases at V and 4 bases at J, leaving 9 bases unmatched. CDR1 and CDR2 from the germline V gene are SEHNR and FQNEAQ (reference sequence). This CDR3 region has 17 residues. The CDR3 spells CASSGGQGAAINEKLFF. CDR3 in DNA: TGTGCCAGCAGCGGAGGACAGGGGGCAGCCATTAATGAAAAACTGTTTTTT.

The CDR3 loop reads CAWSGTGGIYEQYF. CDR3 sequence (DNA): TGTGCCTGGAGTGGTACAGGGGGCATCTACGAGCAGTACTTC. This chain uses TRBV30 with TRBJ2-7, with TRBD1 matching over 9 bases. This CDR3 is 14 amino acids long. V lost 1 base, J lost 3 bases, and 4 bases stayed unmatched. Germline loops: CDR1 GTSNPN, CDR2 SVGIG (reference sequence).

V and J are TRBV5-1 and TRBJ1-1; D gene ambiguous. Trimming took off 4 bases at V and 1 base at J, with 14 bases between the two ends. The germline V gene encodes CDR1 SGHRS and CDR2 YFSETQ. CDR3 size: 15 residues. The CDR3 sequence: CASSPLRRQNTEAFF. For the CDR3, the DNA is TGCGCCAGCAGCCCCTTGAGGCGGCAGAACACTGAAGCTTTCTTT.